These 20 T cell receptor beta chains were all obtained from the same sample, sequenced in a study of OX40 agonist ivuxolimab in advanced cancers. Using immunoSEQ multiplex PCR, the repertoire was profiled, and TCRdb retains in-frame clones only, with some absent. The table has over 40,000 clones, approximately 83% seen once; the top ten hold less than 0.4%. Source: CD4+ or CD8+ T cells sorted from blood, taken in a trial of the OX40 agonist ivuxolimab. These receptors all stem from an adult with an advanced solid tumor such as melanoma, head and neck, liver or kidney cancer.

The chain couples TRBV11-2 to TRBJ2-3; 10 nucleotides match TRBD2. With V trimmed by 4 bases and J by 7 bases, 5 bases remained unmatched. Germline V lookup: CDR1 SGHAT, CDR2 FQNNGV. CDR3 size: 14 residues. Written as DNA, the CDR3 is TGTGCCAGCAGCTCAAGCGGGAGGGCCCATACGCAGTATTTT. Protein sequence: CASSSSGRAHTQYF.

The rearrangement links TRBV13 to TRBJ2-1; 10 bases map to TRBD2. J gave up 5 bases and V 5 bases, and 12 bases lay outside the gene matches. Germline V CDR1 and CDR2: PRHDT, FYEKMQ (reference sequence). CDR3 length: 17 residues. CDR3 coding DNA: TGTGCCAGCAGCGAGGTGGCAGCGGGGGGGCACAACAATGAGCAGTTCTTC. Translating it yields CASSEVAAGGHNNEQFF.

The chain's CDR3 is CSVAAGTGNNQPQHF. DNA for the CDR3: TGCAGCGTCGCAGCCGGGACAGGGAACAATCAGCCCCAGCATTTT. This chain connects TRBV29-1 to TRBJ1-5, with TRBD1 matching over 9 bases. CDR3 size: 15 residues. Germline CDR1 reads SQVTM; CDR2 reads ANQGSEA. V was pared by 6 bases and J by 3 bases, with 9 bases of the junction left unmatched.

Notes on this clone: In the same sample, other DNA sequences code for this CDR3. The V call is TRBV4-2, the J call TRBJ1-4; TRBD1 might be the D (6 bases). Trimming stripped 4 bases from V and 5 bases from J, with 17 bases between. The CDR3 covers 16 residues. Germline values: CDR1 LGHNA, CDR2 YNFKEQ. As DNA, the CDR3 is TGTGCCAGCAGCCCTCGGCGACAGGCAGGAAATGAAAAACTGTTTTTT. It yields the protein CASSPRRQAGNEKLFF.

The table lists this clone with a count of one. The DNA of the CDR3 is TGTGCCAGCACCCCGACAGGGAGCTCCTATAATTCACCCCTCCACTTT. Residues: CASTPTGSSYNSPLHF. The rearrangement uses TRBV7-9 and TRBJ1-6; 7 nucleotides agree with TRBD1. Germline V gives CDR1 SEHNR, CDR2 FQNEAQ (reference sequence). The CDR3 extends over 16 amino acids. V was clipped by 7 bases and J by 0 bases; unmatched bases: 6.

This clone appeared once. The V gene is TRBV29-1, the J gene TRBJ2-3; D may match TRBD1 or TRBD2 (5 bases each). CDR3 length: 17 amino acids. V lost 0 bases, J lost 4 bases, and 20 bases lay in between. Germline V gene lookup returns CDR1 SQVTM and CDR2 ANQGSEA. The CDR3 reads CSVEDRYAGRVADTQYF. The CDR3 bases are TGCAGCGTTGAAGATAGGTACGCGGGCAGGGTGGCAGATACGCAGTATTTT.

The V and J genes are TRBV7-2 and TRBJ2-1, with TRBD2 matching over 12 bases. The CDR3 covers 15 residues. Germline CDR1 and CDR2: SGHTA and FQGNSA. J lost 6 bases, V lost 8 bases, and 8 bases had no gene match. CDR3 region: CASGRASGRGNEQFF. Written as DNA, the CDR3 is TGTGCCAGCGGCCGGGCTAGCGGGAGGGGCAATGAGCAGTTCTTC.

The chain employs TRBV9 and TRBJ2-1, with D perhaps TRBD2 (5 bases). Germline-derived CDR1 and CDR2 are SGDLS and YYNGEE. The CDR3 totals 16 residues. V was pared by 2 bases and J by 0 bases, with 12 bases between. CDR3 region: CASSVASSGSYNEQFF. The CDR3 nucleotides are TGTGCCAGCAGCGTGGCTAGCAGCGGCTCCTACAATGAGCAGTTCTTC.

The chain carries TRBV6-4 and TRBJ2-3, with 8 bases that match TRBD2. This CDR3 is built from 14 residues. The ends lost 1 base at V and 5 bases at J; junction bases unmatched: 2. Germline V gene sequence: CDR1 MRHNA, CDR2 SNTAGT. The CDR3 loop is CASSDWGLGDTQYF. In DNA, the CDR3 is TGTGCCAGCAGTGACTGGGGACTAGGAGATACGCAGTATTTT.

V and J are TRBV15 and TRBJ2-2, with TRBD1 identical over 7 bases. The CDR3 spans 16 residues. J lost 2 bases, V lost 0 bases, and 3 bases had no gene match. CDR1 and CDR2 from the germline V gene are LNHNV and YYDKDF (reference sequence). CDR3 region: CATSRDHRGNTGELFF. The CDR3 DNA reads TGTGCCACCAGCAGAGACCACAGGGGTAACACCGGGGAGCTGTTTTTT.

CDR3 amino acids: CASSADRDTEAFF. The DNA for the CDR3 is TGTGCCAGCAGTGCAGACAGGGACACTGAAGCTTTCTTT. The J gene is TRBJ1-1, the V gene TRBV2; TRBD1 matches 7 bases. Germline CDR1 and CDR2: SNHLY and FYNNEI. V lost 4 bases and J lost 3; bases outside the gene matches: 2. The CDR3 has 13 amino acids.

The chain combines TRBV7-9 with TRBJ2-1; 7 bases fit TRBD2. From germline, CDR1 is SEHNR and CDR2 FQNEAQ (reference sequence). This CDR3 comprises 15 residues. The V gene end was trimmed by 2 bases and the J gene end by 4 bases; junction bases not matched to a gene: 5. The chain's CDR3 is CASSLSGGGYNEQFF. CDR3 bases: TGTGCCAGCAGCTTAAGTGGCGGGGGTTACAATGAGCAGTTCTTC. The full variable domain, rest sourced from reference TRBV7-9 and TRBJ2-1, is DTGVSQNPRHKITKRGQNVTFRCDPISEHNRLYWYRQTLGQGPEFLTYFQNEAQLEKSRLLSDRFSAERPKGSFSTLEIQRTEQGDSAMYLCASSLSGGGYNEQFFGPGTRLTVL.

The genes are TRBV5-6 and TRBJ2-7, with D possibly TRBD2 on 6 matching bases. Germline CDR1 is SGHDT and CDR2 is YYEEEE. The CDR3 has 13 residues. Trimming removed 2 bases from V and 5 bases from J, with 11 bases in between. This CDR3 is CASSFSRRDEQYF. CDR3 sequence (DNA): TGTGCCAGCAGCTTTTCTAGGAGGGACGAGCAGTACTTC.

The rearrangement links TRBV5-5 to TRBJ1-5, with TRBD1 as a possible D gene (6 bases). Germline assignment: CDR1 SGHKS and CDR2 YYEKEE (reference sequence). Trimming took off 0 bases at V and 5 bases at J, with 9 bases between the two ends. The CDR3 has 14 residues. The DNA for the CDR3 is TGTGCCAGCAGCTTGGAGGGGGGAGATCAGCCCCAGCATTTT. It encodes CASSLEGGDQPQHF. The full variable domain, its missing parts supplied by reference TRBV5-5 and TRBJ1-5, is DAGVTQSPTHLIKTRGQQVTLRCSPISGHKSVSWYQQVLGQGPQFIFQYYEKEERGRGNFPDRFSARQFPNYSSELNVNALLLGDSALYLCASSLEGGDQPQHFGDGTRLSIL.

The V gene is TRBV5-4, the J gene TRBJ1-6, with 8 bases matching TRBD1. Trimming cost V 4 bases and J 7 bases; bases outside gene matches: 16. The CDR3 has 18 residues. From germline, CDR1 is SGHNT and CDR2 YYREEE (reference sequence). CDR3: CASSRSRDRLTRNSPLHF. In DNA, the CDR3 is TGTGCCAGCAGCCGGTCCCGGGACAGGCTAACTAGGAATTCACCCCTCCACTTT.

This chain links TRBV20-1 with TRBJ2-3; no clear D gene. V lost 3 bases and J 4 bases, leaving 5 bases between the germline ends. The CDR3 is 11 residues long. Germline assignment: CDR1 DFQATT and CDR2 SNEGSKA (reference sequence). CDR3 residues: CSASGPDTQYF. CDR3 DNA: TGCAGTGCTAGCGGACCAGATACGCAGTATTTT.

In DNA, the CDR3 is TGTGCCAGCAGCTTTATAGGGCAGGGGAACACCGGGGAGCTGTTTTTT. It specifies CASSFIGQGNTGELFF. V and J are TRBV11-3 and TRBJ2-2; a possible D gene is TRBD1 (5 bases). Germline CDR1 is SGHNT and CDR2 is YENEEA. Trimming took off 3 bases at V and 1 base at J, with 12 bases between the two ends. The CDR3 runs to 16 residues.

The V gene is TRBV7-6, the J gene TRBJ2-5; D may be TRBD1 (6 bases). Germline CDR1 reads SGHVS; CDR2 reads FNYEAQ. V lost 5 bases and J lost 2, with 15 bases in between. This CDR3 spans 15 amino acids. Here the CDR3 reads CASSPNGQGQETQYF. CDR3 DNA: TGTGCCAGCAGCCCAAACGGGCAGGGGCAAGAGACCCAGTACTTC.

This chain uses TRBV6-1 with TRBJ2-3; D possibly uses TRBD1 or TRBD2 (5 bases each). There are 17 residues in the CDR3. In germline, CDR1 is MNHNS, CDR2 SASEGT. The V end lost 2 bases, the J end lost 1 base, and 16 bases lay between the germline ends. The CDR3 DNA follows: TGTGCCAGCAGTGAAATAAAGGGACCCTTAGGCACAGATACGCAGTATTTT. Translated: CASSEIKGPLGTDTQYF.

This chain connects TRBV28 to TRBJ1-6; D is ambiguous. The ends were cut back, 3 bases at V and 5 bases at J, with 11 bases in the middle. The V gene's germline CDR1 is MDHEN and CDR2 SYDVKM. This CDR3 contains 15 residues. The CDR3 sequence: CASSFGRVDNSPLHF. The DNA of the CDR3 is TGTGCCAGCAGTTTTGGACGGGTGGATAATTCACCCCTCCACTTT.